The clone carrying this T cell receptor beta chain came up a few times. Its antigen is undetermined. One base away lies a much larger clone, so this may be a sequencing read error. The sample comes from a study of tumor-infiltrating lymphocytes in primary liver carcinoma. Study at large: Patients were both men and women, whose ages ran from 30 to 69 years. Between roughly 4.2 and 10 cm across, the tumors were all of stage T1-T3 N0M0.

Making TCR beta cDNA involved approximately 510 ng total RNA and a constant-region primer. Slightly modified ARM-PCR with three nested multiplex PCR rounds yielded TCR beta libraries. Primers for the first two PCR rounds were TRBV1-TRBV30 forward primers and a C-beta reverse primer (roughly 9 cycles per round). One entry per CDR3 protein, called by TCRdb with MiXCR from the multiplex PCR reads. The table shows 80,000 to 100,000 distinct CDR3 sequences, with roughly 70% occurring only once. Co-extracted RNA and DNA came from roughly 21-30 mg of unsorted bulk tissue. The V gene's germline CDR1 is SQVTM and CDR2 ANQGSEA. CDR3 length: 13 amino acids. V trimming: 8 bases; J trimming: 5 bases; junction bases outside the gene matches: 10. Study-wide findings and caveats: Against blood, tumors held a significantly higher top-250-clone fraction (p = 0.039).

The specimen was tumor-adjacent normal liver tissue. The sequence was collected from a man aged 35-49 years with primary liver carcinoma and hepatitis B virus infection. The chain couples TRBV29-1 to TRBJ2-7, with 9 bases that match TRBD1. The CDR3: CSITGTGRDEQYF. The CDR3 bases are TGCAGCATTACCGGGACAGGGAGAGACGAGCAGTACTTC.